A selection of T cell receptor beta chains follows, all from one sample in a study of T cell responses to AZD1222 COVID-19 vaccine. The repertoire was sequenced with immunoSEQ multiplex PCR; TCRdb's copy has only in-frame clones and lacks some. The sample has about 200,000 clones; about 94% are singletons. The sequencing here drew on peripheral blood, taken 28 days after the second AZD1222 dose. Source of these receptors: an adult who received the AZD1222 COVID-19 vaccine. CDR3s include the opening cysteine and the closing phenylalanine or tryptophan. The D gene is left open where the match is weak.

j_call	d_call	v_call	cdr3_aa	cdr3_nt
TRBJ2-2	TRBD2	TRBV9	CASSGQGTSGGAFTGELFF	TGTGCCAGCAGCGGCCAAGGGACTAGCGGGGGGGCATTCACCGGGGAGCTGTTTTTT
TRBJ1-5	TRBD1	TRBV14	CASSQGTGGNQPQHF	TGTGCCAGCAGCCAAGGGACAGGGGGCAATCAGCCCCAGCATTTT
TRBJ1-1	TRBD1	TRBV2	CARGDSTEAFF	TGTGCCAGGGGGGACAGCACTGAAGCTTTCTTT
TRBJ1-4	-	TRBV7-8	CASSLAGPSTNEKLFF	TGTGCCAGCAGCTTAGCAGGACCTTCAACTAATGAAAAACTGTTTTTT
TRBJ1-5	-	TRBV2	CASTQTPNQPQHF	TGTGCCAGCACACAAACTCCAAATCAGCCCCAGCATTTT
TRBJ1-2	-	TRBV11-2	CASSLGPGYGKTDYGYTF	TGTGCCAGCAGCTTGGGCCCCGGGTATGGGAAAACAGACTATGGCTACACCTTC
TRBJ1-2	-	TRBV28	CASSRAGGAYGYTF	TGTGCCAGCAGTAGAGCTGGGGGGGCCTATGGCTACACCTTC
TRBJ2-6	TRBD1	TRBV4-2	CASSPPTGDGANVLTF	TGTGCCAGCAGCCCGCCGACAGGGGACGGGGCCAACGTCCTGACTTTC
TRBJ2-1	-	TRBV12-3/TRBV12-4	CASSRTENEQFF	TGTGCCAGCAGTCGGACAGAAAATGAGCAGTTCTTC
TRBJ1-6	TRBD1	TRBV2	CASSEVPTGVGPLHF	TGTGCCAGCAGTGAGGTCCCGACAGGGGTCGGCCCCCTCCACTTT